This passage covers 12 T cell receptor beta chains from one sample sequenced in a study of T cells in Graves' hyperthyroidism and ophthalmopathy. RNA transcripts yielded amplified TCR beta CDR3 regions. The HTBI primer set served for first-round RT-PCR of the TCR CDR3. TCRdb reanalysed the multiplex PCR reads using MiXCR and keeps one entry per CDR3 protein. The sample has a few hundred thousand distinct CDR3 sequences; 15% to 20% are singletons. Material for sequencing was blood. The receptors originated from a middle-aged woman with Graves' ophthalmopathy.

The chain is built from TRBV12-3 or TRBV12-4 and TRBJ2-2; possible D gene TRBD1, 6 bases. The length of the CDR3 is 12 residues. V shed 5 bases and J shed 7 bases, with 8 bases lying between them. The CDR3 bases are TGTGCCAGCAGTAAGGACAGCGGGGAGCTGTTTTTT. Translated, it gives CASSKDSGELFF.

Many counts were recorded for this clonotype. The chain combines TRBV6-1 with TRBJ1-2, with 12 bases aligning to TRBD1. Looked up from germline, CDR1 is MNHNS and CDR2 is SASEGT. The CDR3 runs to 17 residues. Unmatched junction bases numbered 10, after V lost 4 bases and J lost 4 bases. The chain's CDR3 is CASSGTPGQGAGYGYTF. Here the CDR3 DNA reads TGTGCCAGCAGTGGAACACCGGGACAGGGGGCCGGCTATGGCTACACCTTC.

This clonotype was seen many times. This chain links TRBV20-1 with TRBJ1-5; a possible D gene is TRBD1 (6 bases). V was trimmed by 4 bases and J by 3 bases, leaving 10 bases between them. Germline V CDR1 and CDR2: DFQATT, SNEGSKA (reference sequence). The CDR3 length is 13 residues. In DNA, the CDR3 is TGCAGTGCTAAGACAGGACCCAATCAGCCCCAGCATTTT. Protein product: CSAKTGPNQPQHF.

At least ten counts were recorded for this clonotype. J is TRBJ1-5 and V is TRBV2, with D perhaps matching TRBD1 (5 bases). The CDR3 has 14 amino acids. CDR1 SNHLY and CDR2 FYNNEI come from the germline V gene. V was cut by 6 bases and J by 7 bases, with 16 bases left in between. CDR3 coding DNA: TGTGCCAGCAGCCATCGGGACCGCCCCCAGCCCCAGCATTTT. Encoded protein: CASSHRDRPQPQHF.

The genes are TRBV19 and TRBJ2-7; either TRBD1 or TRBD2 may supply D (5 bases each). The germline CDR1 and CDR2 sequences are LNHDA and SQIVND (reference sequence). V dropped 4 bases and J dropped 0 bases, with 16 bases sitting between them. This CDR3 spans 16 amino acids. This CDR3 is CASSKRTGTSSYEQYF. The CDR3 DNA follows: TGTGCCAGTAGTAAGAGAACCGGGACCAGCTCCTACGAGCAGTACTTC.

This clonotype was seen ten or more times. The chain is built from TRBV20-1 and TRBJ2-7; TRBD2 aligns across 10 bases. Germline V gene sequence: CDR1 DFQATT, CDR2 SNEGSKA (reference sequence). The CDR3 length is 15 residues. V trimming: 6 bases; J trimming: 2 bases; junction bases outside the gene matches: 10. The CDR3 is CSAKPGTSEPYEQYF. DNA of the CDR3: TGCAGTGCCAAGCCGGGGACTAGCGAGCCCTACGAGCAGTACTTC.

This clonotype was seen repeatedly, ten times or more. The CDR3 loop is CASSLRTGFGYTF. The CDR3 region has the DNA TGTGCCAGCAGTTTACGGACAGGGTTTGGCTACACCTTC. The genes are TRBV28 and TRBJ1-2, with 8 bases fitting TRBD1. J was trimmed by 7 bases and V by 2 bases; bases with no gene match: 3. The CDR3 has 13 residues. The germline CDR1 and CDR2 sequences are MDHEN and SYDVKM.

The CDR3 DNA is TGTGCCAGCAGTGAAGCTAGGCTAGCGGGAGGAGAGACCCAGTACTTC. This gives the protein CASSEARLAGGETQYF. The rearrangement joins TRBV6-1 to TRBJ2-5; 11 bases are a match to TRBD2. The trim removed 0 bases at V and 4 bases at J, leaving 4 bases unmatched. CDR1 is MNHNS and CDR2 is SASEGT in the germline V gene. This CDR3 has 16 residues.

This clonotype has ten or more counts. This may arise from a read error, as a much more abundant clone is one base away. The J gene is TRBJ2-7, the V gene TRBV27; D unresolved. CDR3 size: 13 residues. V lost 3 bases and J lost 3, with 9 bases in between. Germline V gene lookup returns CDR1 MNHEY and CDR2 SMNVEV (reference sequence). The DNA for the CDR3 is TGTGCCAGCAGTTTTAAGGGCTGCTACGAGCAGTACTTC. Its protein is CASSFKGCYEQYF.

The gene calls are TRBV6-1 and TRBJ2-7, with a weak D call TRBD1 (5 bases). This CDR3 contains 12 residues. V shed 3 bases and J shed 6 bases, with 9 bases lying between them. Per the germline V gene, CDR1 is MNHNS and CDR2 is SASEGT. CDR3 DNA sequence: TGTGCCAGCAGTGACAGGGTTACCGAGCAGTACTTC. Residues: CASSDRVTEQYF.

This clonotype came up many times. The V and J genes are TRBV19 and TRBJ2-6; the match to TRBD1 covers 8 bases. The germline gives CDR1 LNHDA, CDR2 SQIVND (reference sequence). Germline trimming cut 7 bases from V and 0 bases from J; bases unmatched to any gene: 11. This CDR3 is built from 18 residues. Here the CDR3 reads CASTARGRPSSGANVLTF. CDR3 DNA: TGTGCCAGTACGGCCAGGGGGCGGCCTAGCTCTGGGGCCAACGTCCTGACTTTC.

Notes on this clonotype: Because the CDR3's place on the DNA is in doubt, the DNA is left out and the CDR3 is given as listed by TCRdb. The V and J genes are TRBV11-2 and TRBJ1-3. Ends included, the CDR3 has 22 residues. From germline, CDR1 is SGHAT and CDR2 FQNNGV. The CDR3 region is CASSLVLSPSYEQYFGPDTIYF.